This entry features one TCR beta chain sequence. These data belong to a study of blood T cell repertoires in COVID-19. Using immunoSEQ multiplex PCR, the repertoire was profiled, and TCRdb retains in-frame clones only, with some absent. The data contain some 150,000 clones, about 80% of them singletons. The CDR3 runs to 16 residues. Trimming took off 0 bases at V and 0 bases at J, with 10 bases between the two ends. The TCR comes from a man in his 60s with acute or convalescent COVID-19. Sequences were obtained from peripheral blood. The chain combines TRBV5-3 with TRBJ1-3; TRBD1 might be the D (5 bases). TRBV5-3 is an ORF for which the function is uncertain. The CDR3: CARSLGRDPSGNTIYF. CDR3 in DNA: TGTGCCAGAAGCTTGGGGAGGGACCCCTCTGGAAACACCATATATTTT.